One and the same sample provided the 24 T cell receptor beta chains below, sequenced in a study of Graves' ophthalmopathy and Graves' hyperthyroidism. Beta-chain TCR CDR3 regions were amplified from RNA transcripts. First-round RT-PCR used HTBI primers; second-round multiplex PCR followed. MiXCR was run by TCRdb on the multiplex PCR reads, yielding one entry per CDR3 protein. The sample holds around 1.1 million distinct CDR3 sequences; less than 45% are singletons and the top ten take roughly 11%. The sequenced sample was peripheral blood or thyroid tissue (not recorded which). All receptors come from an adult man with Graves' hyperthyroidism.

At least ten counts were recorded for this clonotype. The chain employs TRBV6-5 and TRBJ2-5; no clear D gene. Germline V CDR1 and CDR2: MNHEY, SVGAGI. The CDR3 is made up of 18 amino acids. Between the trimmed V and J ends, which lost 0 bases and 5 bases, there was a span of 22 bases. In DNA, the CDR3 is TGTGCCAGCAGTTACTCGTGGGAAGTCTCCGGGCGGTTGGAGACCCAGTACTTC. As protein: CASSYSWEVSGRLETQYF.

This rearrangement joins TRBV20-1 to TRBJ2-2; D unresolved. Germline V gene sequence: CDR1 DFQATT, CDR2 SNEGSKA (reference sequence). CDR3 length equals 16 residues. V lost 3 bases and J lost 3, with 17 bases in between. The chain's CDR3 is CSASSWTGADTGELFF. The CDR3 region has the DNA TGCAGTGCTAGTAGCTGGACCGGCGCGGACACCGGGGAGCTGTTTTTT.

This clonotype was recorded at least ten times. The chain uses TRBV10-2 and TRBJ1-5; the D gene is possibly TRBD1 (6 bases). Trimming took 3 bases from V and 5 from J, leaving 17 bases between them. Per the germline V gene, CDR1 is WSHSY and CDR2 is SAAADI. The CDR3 sequence is 16 residues long. Here the CDR3 reads CASSDRDKGVDQPQHF. Here the CDR3 DNA reads TGCGCCAGCAGTGACCGGGACAAGGGGGTTGATCAGCCCCAGCATTTT.

This clonotype was counted a few times. The V gene is TRBV7-8, the J gene TRBJ2-2; a possible D gene is TRBD1 (7 bases). CDR1 SGHVS and CDR2 FQNEAQ come from the germline V gene. With 2 bases removed from V and 3 bases from J, the gap between germline ends came to 13 bases. CDR3 length: 16 amino acids. CDR3 sequence: CASSLRGTADTGELFF. The DNA for the CDR3 is TGTGCCAGCAGCTTACGGGGGACAGCGGACACCGGGGAGCTGTTTTTT.

As to this clonotype: One end of the junction is discordant with germline, which a read error may explain. The rearrangement links TRBV5-5 to TRBJ1-1; D ambiguous. CDR1 is SGHKS and CDR2 is YYEKEE in the germline V gene (reference sequence). This CDR3 comprises 18 residues. CDR3 sequence: CASSPRWASGDMNAEAFF. The CDR3, as DNA: TGCGCCAGCAGTCCCCGGTGGGCATCGGGAGACATGAACGCTGAAGCTTTCTTT.

To note about this clonotype: A read error may produce the germline difference seen at one junction end. The chain uses TRBV20-1 and TRBJ2-5, with TRBD2 identical over 7 bases. The CDR3 totals 10 residues. CDR1 and CDR2 from the germline V gene are DFQATT and SNEGSKA (reference sequence). CDR3 nucleotides: TGCAGTGCTATATCGGGGGGATGGCGGTTC. Protein sequence: CSAISGGWRF.

This clonotype was detected many times. The chain carries TRBV29-1 and TRBJ2-7; 10 bases map to TRBD1. This CDR3 is built from 14 residues. Germline values: CDR1 SQVTM, CDR2 ANQGSEA. The V gene end was trimmed by 6 bases and the J gene end by 5 bases; junction bases not matched to a gene: 10. CDR3 sequence: CSVGRDRGLHEQYF. The CDR3, as DNA: TGCAGCGTAGGCCGGGACAGGGGTCTCCACGAGCAGTACTTC.

This clonotype occurred many times. One end of the junction does not line up with germline, which may come from a read error. The V call is TRBV7-3, the J call TRBJ1-6; 9 bases agree with TRBD1. This CDR3 spans 14 amino acids. Looked up from germline, CDR1 is SGHTA and CDR2 is FQGTGA. The CDR3 DNA reads as TGCGCCAGCAGTTCTACAGGGGGCAATTCACCCCTCCACTTT. It is translated as CASSSTGGNSPLHF.

The CDR3 loop is CASSLSGTSVTQYF. The CDR3 DNA sequence: TGTGCCAGCAGCCTGTCCGGGACATCGGTGACCCAGTACTTC. The chain recombines TRBV7-7 with TRBJ2-5; tentatively, D is TRBD1 (6 bases). The V end lost 5 bases, the J end lost 7 bases, and 17 bases lay between the germline ends. The CDR3 has 14 amino acids. Germline assignment: CDR1 SSHAT and CDR2 FNYEAQ (reference sequence).

This clonotype appeared a few times. The chain combines TRBV12-3 or TRBV12-4 with TRBJ2-5; either TRBD1 or TRBD2 may supply D (6 bases each). This CDR3 comprises 14 residues. V lost 7 bases and J lost 5, with 17 bases in between. The CDR3 loop is CASNARGPGETQYF. The CDR3 DNA sequence: TGTGCCAGCAACGCCCGGGGGCCCGGGGAGACCCAGTACTTC.

This chain uses TRBV19 with TRBJ1-6; no definite D call. V lost 5 bases and J 1 base, leaving 15 bases between the germline ends. The germline V gene encodes CDR1 LNHDA and CDR2 SQIVND (reference sequence). The CDR3 extends over 17 amino acids. Here the CDR3 DNA reads TGTGCCAGTAGTGCCCCTGGAGGAGGTTCCTATAATTCACCCCTCCACTTT. Translated, it gives CASSAPGGGSYNSPLHF. Full variable domain (remainder filled in from reference TRBV19 and TRBJ1-6): DGGITQSPKYLFRKEGQNVTLSCEQNLNHDAMYWYRQDPGQGLRLIYYSQIVNDFQKGDIAEGYSVSREKKESFPLTVTSAQKNPTAFYLCASSAPGGGSYNSPLHFGNGTRLTVT.

The J gene is TRBJ2-5, the V gene TRBV2, with TRBD2 identical over 10 bases. Germline V gives CDR1 SNHLY, CDR2 FYNNEI. J was trimmed by 4 bases and V by 2 bases; bases with no gene match: 4. The CDR3 has 15 residues. The CDR3 region is CASSEMASGGETQYF. The CDR3 DNA reads as TGTGCCAGCAGTGAAATGGCTAGCGGGGGAGAGACCCAGTACTTC.

This chain joins TRBV7-2 and TRBJ2-7; 10 nucleotides match TRBD1. Germline values: CDR1 SGHTA, CDR2 FQGNSA. The ends lost 7 bases at V and 6 bases at J; junction bases unmatched: 3. The CDR3 runs to 12 residues. The chain's CDR3 is CASTRQGAEQYF. Here the CDR3 DNA reads TGTGCCAGCACCCGACAGGGGGCCGAGCAGTACTTC.

The count of this clonotype is one. The CDR3 here is CSAEGLAGGGETQYF. In DNA, the CDR3 is TGCAGCGCTGAGGGACTAGCGGGAGGAGGGGAGACCCAGTACTTC. J is TRBJ2-5 and V is TRBV29-1, with TRBD2 matching 15 bases. V was pared by 7 bases and J by 5 bases, with 8 bases of the junction left unmatched. Germline-derived CDR1 and CDR2 are SQVTM and ANQGSEA. This CDR3 is 15 amino acids long.

This clonotype has only a few counts. J is TRBJ2-3 and V is TRBV12-3 or TRBV12-4, with D possibly being TRBD1 (8 bases). The CDR3 contains 15 residues. CDR3 bases: TGTGCTAGTGGAGCGGGACAGGCGAGCACAGATACGCAGTATTTT. Amino acids: CASGAGQASTDTQYF.

The gene calls are TRBV7-9 and TRBJ2-2, with 11 bases lining up with TRBD2. Trimming cost V 8 bases and J 2 bases; bases outside gene matches: 13. Germline-derived CDR1 and CDR2 are SEHNR and FQNEAQ (reference sequence). The CDR3 is made up of 18 amino acids. This chain's CDR3 is CASGWWLAGGRNTGELFF. The CDR3 nucleotides read TGTGCCAGCGGTTGGTGGCTAGCGGGGGGCCGAAACACCGGGGAGCTGTTTTTT. The whole variable domain, filled in from reference TRBV7-9 and TRBJ2-2, reads DTGVSQNPRHKITKRGQNVTFRCDPISEHNRLYWYRQTLGQGPEFLTYFQNEAQLEKSRLLSDRFSAERPKGSFSTLEIQRTEQGDSAMYLCASGWWLAGGRNTGELFFGEGSRLTVL.

This clonotype was counted at least ten times. The chain couples TRBV7-9 to TRBJ2-7, with 9 bases matching TRBD1. CDR1 and CDR2 (germline): SEHNR, FQNEAQ (reference sequence). The CDR3 totals 15 residues. V shed 6 bases and J 5 bases; nucleotides not matched to a gene: 11. The CDR3 loop is CASSSTGTGIDEQYF. CDR3 nucleotides: TGTGCCAGCAGTTCGACCGGGACAGGGATCGACGAGCAGTACTTC.

The chain is built from TRBV6-4 and TRBJ2-5, with D perhaps TRBD2 (5 bases). Germline V CDR1 and CDR2: MRHNA, SNTAGT. The CDR3 sequence is 13 residues long. The germline V and J ends were trimmed by 11 bases and 3 bases, with 16 bases remaining between them. The CDR3 protein is CAVTRAAKETQYF. In DNA, the CDR3 is TGTGCCGTCACGCGGGCGGCGAAAGAGACCCAGTACTTC.

This clonotype occurred a few times. The chain uses TRBV7-2 and TRBJ2-7; 8 bases match TRBD2. Trimming at V came to 5 bases and at J to 12 bases, leaving 15 bases not matched to a gene. The CDR3 is made up of 14 amino acids. CDR1 is SGHTA, CDR2 FQGNSA, per germline. The CDR3 DNA reads as TGTGCCAGCAGCCCGCGGGCTAGCGGGTTTCTCTTGTACTTC. Translating it yields CASSPRASGFLLYF.

This clonotype showed up many times. V is TRBV7-6 and J is TRBJ1-2, with TRBD1 matching over 8 bases. The germline V gene has CDR1 SGHVS and CDR2 FNYEAQ. This CDR3 is 15 amino acids long. The junction had 8 bases not matched to a gene; V was cut back by 5 bases and J by 3 bases. CDR3 sequence reads: CASSPEDRDDYGYTF. Here the CDR3 DNA reads TGTGCCAGCAGCCCGGAGGACAGGGATGACTATGGCTACACCTTC.

This clonotype was detected ten times or more. The CDR3 nucleotides are TGTGCCAGCAGCTTAGCTGCGACGATCAATCAGCCCCAGCATTTT. This codes for CASSLAATINQPQHF. The rearrangement joins TRBV7-8 to TRBJ1-5; the D is unclear. The CDR3 is made up of 15 amino acids. The germline CDR1 and CDR2 sequences are SGHVS and FQNEAQ. V lost 0 bases to trimming and J lost 3 bases, with 9 bases between them.

Comments on this clonotype: This CDR3 fails to terminate in the conserved phenylalanine or tryptophan, so it likely reflects a read error. The chain has TRBV12-3 or TRBV12-4 and TRBJ1-3; possible D gene TRBD1, 6 bases. V was shortened by 8 bases and J by 2 bases, with 10 bases between the two germline ends. This CDR3 contains 13 residues. CDR3 sequence reads: CASQGIAGNTIYL. DNA for the CDR3: TGTGCCAGCCAGGGGATTGCTGGAAACACCATATATCTT.

J is TRBJ1-1 and V is TRBV20-1; D is perhaps TRBD1 (5 bases). Germline assignment: CDR1 DFQATT and CDR2 SNEGSKA (reference sequence). CDR3 length equals 15 residues. V was clipped by 3 bases and J by 3 bases, with 17 bases between them. In nucleotides, the CDR3 is TGCAGTGCTAGGGCCCCCCGGGGCCCCCACACTGAAGCTTTCTTT. It codes for CSARAPRGPHTEAFF.

This clonotype was detected ten times or more. The chain is built from TRBV24-1 and TRBJ1-5; 7 nucleotides match TRBD1. V lost 3 bases and J lost 7; bases outside the gene matches: 17. There are 18 residues in the CDR3. Germline V gene data show CDR1 as KGHDR and CDR2 as SFDVKD. CDR3 in amino acids: CATSDAETGTSIGQPQHF. The CDR3 region has the DNA TGTGCCACCAGTGATGCAGAGACAGGGACATCGATAGGCCAGCCCCAGCATTTT.